The T cell receptor (beta chain) under discussion was sequenced for a study of T cells in Graves' hyperthyroidism and ophthalmopathy (dated by TCRdb to 2018 to 2020). In terms of the full investigation: Peripheral blood was sampled at the time of initial diagnosis, prior to any treatment. To identify distinguishing TCR V-J signatures, a discovery cohort of around 98 patients was used, comprising some 45 with Graves' ophthalmopathy and about 59 with stable Graves' hyperthyroidism. An independent validation cohort of around 19 hyperthyroidism patients and approximately 15 patients who later progressed to ophthalmopathy tested prospective prediction of ophthalmopathy. The 95 to 100 discovery patients were divided at random into training and test sets in a 7:3 ratio. The study also compared thyroid tissue and blood T-cell repertoires from a handful of Graves' hyperthyroidism patients. After sampling, hyperthyroidism patients received methimazole starting at 30 mg daily, and ophthalmopathy patients received high-dose intravenous methylprednisolone. The paper describes TCR Vbeta CDR3 sequencing of 135 peripheral blood samples, made up of under 50 ophthalmopathy patients, approximately 76 hyperthyroidism patients and about 17 progressor patients. What the research found in general, with its limitations: No statistical method was used to set the sample size in advance, and investigators knew the group allocation. During validation, the model predicted progression to ophthalmopathy a median of around 6 months ahead of onset, with more than 55% sensitivity and under 85% specificity. Blood samples also contained most of the expanded thyroid clonotypes (frequency above 0.001), which suggests that blood repertoires may reflect thyroid immune responses. In cross-validation, a model built on a 13 V-J signature told ophthalmopathy apart from stable hyperthyroidism with approximately 90% sensitivity and 81% to 82% specificity, and in testing the same model reached 80%/75%.

Compared with germline, V lacks 1 base and J lacks 2 bases; bases without a gene match: 9. The CDR3 measures 16 amino acids from cysteine to phenylalanine. Only CDR3 DNA remains: 48 bases, in frame from the first base. Looking up the germline V gene yields CDR1 SQVTM and CDR2 ANQGSEA. In its sample, this clonotype was seen many times. Its cognate antigen has yet to be identified. No quality values exist for individual bases; no much larger clone is one base distant. Hyperthyroidism patients were newly diagnosed, had a disease duration of under 2 months, and were aged 18 to 65 years. Exclusion was applied to patients with uncontrolled infections, other autoimmune diseases, pregnancy or lactation. Diagnoses were established on the basis of clinical symptoms, serum thyroxine and TRAb, thyroid ultrasound, and orbital computed tomography. For progressor patients, blood was drawn at the first diagnosis of hyperthyroidism, before any ophthalmopathy symptoms had appeared. PBMCs were isolated from about 10 ml of fresh peripheral blood by Ficoll-Paque density gradient centrifugation. Progressor patients were initially diagnosed with Graves' hyperthyroidism and developed ophthalmopathy during follow-up. Trizol reagent was used to extract total RNA, and RNA quality was then checked on an Agilent 2100 Bioanalyzer.

The TCR beta CDR3 regions were amplified from the RNA transcripts. For the first round of RT-PCR on the TCR CDR3, the HTBI primer set was used together with the Qiagen OneStep RT-PCR kit. Libraries were constructed in a second round of multiplex PCR, after which size selection and purification were performed. Sequencing of the libraries was done on an Illumina HiSeq2000 using paired-end 100 bp reads. In the source study's methods: SOAPnuke was used to process the raw data, removing reads that contained adapters or uncalled bases, had a mean Phred below 15, or lacked an exact match to the constant primer or identifier. High-quality paired reads were merged with COPE v1.2.5, and unique nucleotide sequences were defined as clonotypes. MiTCR v1.1 was used to align clonotypes to the IMGT TRBV, TRBD and TRBJ reference segments. Only V-J combinations with frequency above 0.0001, covering approximately 99% of repertoires, were analysed. A TCS score was defined as the ratio between F50 (clonal expansion) and ExV (chaos), using BLOSUM62-based TCRdist between CDR3 peptides within each V-J. Welch's t-statistics and random forest reduced just over 500 V-J features to 13, which were used in a naive Bayes classifier (R e1071). TCRdb passed the public sequencing reads through fastp at Q25 and MiXCR, retaining productive beta sequences. Rows with a matching CDR3 protein are joined into one entry that keeps the most common DNA and genes. For this entry, the V and J calls and clone size follow TCRdb and not the study's own pipeline. For this sample there are 160,000 or so distinct CDR3 sequences; about a tenth appear just once. Together, the top ten hold less than 25% of the sample.

Sequenced input: blood. The rearrangement joined TRBV29-1 to TRBJ2-7; the central 9 bases match TRBD1. The clonotype comes from a woman aged 18 to 35 with Graves' hyperthyroidism that later progressed to Graves' ophthalmopathy. The CDR3 protein: CSVEGTGTGLTYEQYF. At the DNA level, the sequence is TGCAGCGTTGAAGGAACCGGGACAGGGCTTACCTACGAGCAGTACTTC.